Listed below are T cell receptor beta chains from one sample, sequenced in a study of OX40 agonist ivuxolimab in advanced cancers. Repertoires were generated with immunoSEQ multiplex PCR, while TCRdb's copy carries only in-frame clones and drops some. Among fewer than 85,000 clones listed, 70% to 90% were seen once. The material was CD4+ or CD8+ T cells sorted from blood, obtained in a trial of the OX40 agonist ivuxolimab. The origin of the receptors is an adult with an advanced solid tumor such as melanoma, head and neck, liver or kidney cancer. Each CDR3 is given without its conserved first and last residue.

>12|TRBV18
ASSGGTDHYGYT
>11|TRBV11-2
ASSPGLVPTQY
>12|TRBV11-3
ASSLGASNTEAF
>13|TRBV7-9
ASSLGQGILETQY
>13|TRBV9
ASSVGTGPYNEQF
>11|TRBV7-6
ASSERLTGELF
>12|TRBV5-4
ASSSQGINYGYT
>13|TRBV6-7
ADRIAGGPFYEQY
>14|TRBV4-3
ASSQEEGTGTHEQY
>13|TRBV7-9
ASSFGSGLYSPLH
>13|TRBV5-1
ASSWALAGGDTQY
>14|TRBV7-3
ASSLRAGGGNSPLH